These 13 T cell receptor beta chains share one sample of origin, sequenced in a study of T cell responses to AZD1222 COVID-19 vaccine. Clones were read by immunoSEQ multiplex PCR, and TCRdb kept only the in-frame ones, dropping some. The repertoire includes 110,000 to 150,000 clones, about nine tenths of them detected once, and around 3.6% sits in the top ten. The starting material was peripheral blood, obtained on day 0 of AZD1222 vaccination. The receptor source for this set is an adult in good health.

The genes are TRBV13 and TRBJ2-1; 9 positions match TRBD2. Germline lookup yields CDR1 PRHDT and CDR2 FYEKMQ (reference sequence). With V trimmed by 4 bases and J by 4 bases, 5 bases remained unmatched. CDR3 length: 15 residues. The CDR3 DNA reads TGTGCCAGCAGCTCCCGGACTAGCGAGTACAATGAGCAGTTCTTC. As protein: CASSSRTSEYNEQFF.

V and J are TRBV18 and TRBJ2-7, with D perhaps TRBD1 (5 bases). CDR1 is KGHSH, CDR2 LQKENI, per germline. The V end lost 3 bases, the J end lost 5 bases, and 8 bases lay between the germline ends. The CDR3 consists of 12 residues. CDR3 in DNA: TGTGCCAGCTCACCCCTCAGGGACGAGCAGTACTTC. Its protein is CASSPLRDEQYF.

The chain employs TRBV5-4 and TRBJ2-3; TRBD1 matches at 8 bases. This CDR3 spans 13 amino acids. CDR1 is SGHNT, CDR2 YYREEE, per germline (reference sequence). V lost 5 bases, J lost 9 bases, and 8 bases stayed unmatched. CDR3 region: CASRVTGAMTQYF. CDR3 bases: TGTGCCAGCAGGGTGACAGGGGCGATGACGCAGTATTTT.

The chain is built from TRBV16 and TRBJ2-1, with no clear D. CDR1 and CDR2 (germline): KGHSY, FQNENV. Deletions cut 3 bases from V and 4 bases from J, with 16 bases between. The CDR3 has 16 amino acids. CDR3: CASSHPKAQAYNEQFF. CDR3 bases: TGTGCCAGCAGCCATCCCAAAGCCCAGGCGTACAATGAGCAGTTCTTC. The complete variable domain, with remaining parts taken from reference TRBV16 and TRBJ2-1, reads GEEVAQTPKHLVRGEGQKAKLYCAPIKGHSYVFWYQQVLKNEFKFLISFQNENVFDETGMPKERFSAKCLPNSPCSLEIQATKLEDSAVYFCASSHPKAQAYNEQFFGPGTRLTVL.

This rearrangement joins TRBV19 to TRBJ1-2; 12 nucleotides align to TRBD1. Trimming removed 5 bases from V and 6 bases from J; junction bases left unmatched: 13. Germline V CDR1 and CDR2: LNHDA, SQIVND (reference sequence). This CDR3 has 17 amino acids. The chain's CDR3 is CASSALPGQGARDGYTF. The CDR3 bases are TGTGCCAGTAGTGCTTTACCGGGACAGGGGGCGCGTGATGGCTACACCTTC.

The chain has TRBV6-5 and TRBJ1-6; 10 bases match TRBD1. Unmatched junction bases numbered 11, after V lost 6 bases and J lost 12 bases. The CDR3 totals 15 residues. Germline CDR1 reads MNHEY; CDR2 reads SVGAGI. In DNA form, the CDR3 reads TGTGCCAGCAGCGGGGTGGGGACAGGGGTTGGACCCCTCCACTTT. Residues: CASSGVGTGVGPLHF.

CDR3 nucleotide sequence: TGTGCCAGCAGTTTACGAGAGGATCAGCCCCAGCATTTT. Encoded protein: CASSLREDQPQHF. The chain employs TRBV27 and TRBJ1-5, with no clear D. The germline CDR1 and CDR2 sequences are MNHEY and SMNVEV (reference sequence). Trimming took 2 bases from V and 5 from J, leaving 7 bases between them. The CDR3 is 13 residues long.

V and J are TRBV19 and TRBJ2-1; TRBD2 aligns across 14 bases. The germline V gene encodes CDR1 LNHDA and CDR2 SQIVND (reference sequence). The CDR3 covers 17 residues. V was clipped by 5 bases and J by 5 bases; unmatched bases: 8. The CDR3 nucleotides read TGTGCCAGTAGTTCCCGACTAGCGGGGGGGCCCCACAATGAGCAGTTCTTC. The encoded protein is CASSSRLAGGPHNEQFF.

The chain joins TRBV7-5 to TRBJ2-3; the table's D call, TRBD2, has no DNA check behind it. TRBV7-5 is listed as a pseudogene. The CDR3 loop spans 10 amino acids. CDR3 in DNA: TGTGCCCGCAACTATGCTACGCAGTATTTT. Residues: CARNYATQYF.

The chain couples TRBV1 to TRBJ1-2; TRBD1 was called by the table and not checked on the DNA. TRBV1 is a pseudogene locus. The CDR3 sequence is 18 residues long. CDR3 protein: CTSSQECMGRGWVYGYTF. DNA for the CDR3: TGCACCAGCAGCCAAGAATGTATGGGTAGGGGCTGGGTCTATGGCTACACCTTC.

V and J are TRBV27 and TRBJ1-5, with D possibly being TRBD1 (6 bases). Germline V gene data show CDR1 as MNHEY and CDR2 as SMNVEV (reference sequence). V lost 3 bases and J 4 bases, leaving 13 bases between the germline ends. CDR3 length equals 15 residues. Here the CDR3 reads CASSFVGGENQPQHF. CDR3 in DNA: TGTGCCAGCAGTTTCGTGGGGGGCGAAAATCAGCCCCAGCATTTT.

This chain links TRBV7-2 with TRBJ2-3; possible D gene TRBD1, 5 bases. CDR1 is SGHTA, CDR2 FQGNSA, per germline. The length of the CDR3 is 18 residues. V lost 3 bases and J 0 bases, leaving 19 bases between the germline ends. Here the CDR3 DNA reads TGTGCCAGCAGCTTCGAGCTCCTGGACATGATGAGCACAGATACGCAGTATTTT. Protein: CASSFELLDMMSTDTQYF.

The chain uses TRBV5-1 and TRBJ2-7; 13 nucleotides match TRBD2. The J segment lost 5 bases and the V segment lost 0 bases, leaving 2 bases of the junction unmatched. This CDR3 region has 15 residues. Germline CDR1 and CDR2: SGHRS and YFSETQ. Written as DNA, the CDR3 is TGCGCCAGCAGCTTGGCCGGACTAGCGGGAGACGAGCAGTACTTC. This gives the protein CASSLAGLAGDEQYF.